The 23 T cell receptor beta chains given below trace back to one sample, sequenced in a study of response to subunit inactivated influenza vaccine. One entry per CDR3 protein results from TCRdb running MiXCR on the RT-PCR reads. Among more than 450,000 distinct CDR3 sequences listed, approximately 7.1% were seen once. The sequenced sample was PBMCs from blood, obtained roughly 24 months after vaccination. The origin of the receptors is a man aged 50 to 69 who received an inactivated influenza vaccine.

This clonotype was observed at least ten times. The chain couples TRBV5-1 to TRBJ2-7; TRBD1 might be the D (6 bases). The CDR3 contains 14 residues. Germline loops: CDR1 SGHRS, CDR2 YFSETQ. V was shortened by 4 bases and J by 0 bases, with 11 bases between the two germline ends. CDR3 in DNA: TGCGCCAGCAGCCCGACAGGACCCTCCTACGAGCAGTACTTC. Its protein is CASSPTGPSYEQYF.

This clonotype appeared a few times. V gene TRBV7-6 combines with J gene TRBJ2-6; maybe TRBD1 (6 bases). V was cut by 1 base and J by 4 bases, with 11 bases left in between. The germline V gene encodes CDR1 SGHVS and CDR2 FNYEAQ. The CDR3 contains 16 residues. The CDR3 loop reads CASSLGWGPGANVLTF. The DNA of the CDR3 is TGTGCCAGCAGCTTAGGATGGGGGCCCGGGGCCAACGTCCTGACTTTC.

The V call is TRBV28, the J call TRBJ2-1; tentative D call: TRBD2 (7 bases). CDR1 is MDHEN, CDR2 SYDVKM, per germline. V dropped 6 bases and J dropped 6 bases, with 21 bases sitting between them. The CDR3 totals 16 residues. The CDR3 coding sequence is TGTGCCAGCAGAAAACATGGACTAGGGGGGACCAATGAGCAGTTCTTC. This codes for CASRKHGLGGTNEQFF.

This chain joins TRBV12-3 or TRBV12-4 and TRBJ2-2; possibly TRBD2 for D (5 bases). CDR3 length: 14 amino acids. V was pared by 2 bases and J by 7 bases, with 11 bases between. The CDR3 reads CASSLSPAGGELFF. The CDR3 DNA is TGTGCCAGCAGTTTAAGCCCGGCGGGCGGGGAGCTGTTTTTT.

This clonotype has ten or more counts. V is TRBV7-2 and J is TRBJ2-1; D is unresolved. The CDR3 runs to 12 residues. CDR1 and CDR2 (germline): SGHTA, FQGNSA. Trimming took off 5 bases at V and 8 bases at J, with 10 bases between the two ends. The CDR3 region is CASSLTRDEQFF. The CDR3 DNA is TGTGCCAGCAGCCTGACTCGAGATGAGCAGTTCTTC. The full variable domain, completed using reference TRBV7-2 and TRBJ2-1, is GAGVSQSPSNKVTEKGKDVELRCDPISGHTALYWYRQSLGQGLEFLIYFQGNSAPDKSGLPSDRFSAERTGGSVSTLTIQRTQQEDSAVYLCASSLTRDEQFFGPGTRLTVL.

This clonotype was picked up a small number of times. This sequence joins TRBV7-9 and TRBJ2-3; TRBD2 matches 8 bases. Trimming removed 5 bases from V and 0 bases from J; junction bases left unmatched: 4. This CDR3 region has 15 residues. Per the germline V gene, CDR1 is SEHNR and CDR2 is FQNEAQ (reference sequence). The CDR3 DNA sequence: TGTGCCAGCAGCCGCGGGGGGCGGAGCACAGATACGCAGTATTTT. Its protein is CASSRGGRSTDTQYF.

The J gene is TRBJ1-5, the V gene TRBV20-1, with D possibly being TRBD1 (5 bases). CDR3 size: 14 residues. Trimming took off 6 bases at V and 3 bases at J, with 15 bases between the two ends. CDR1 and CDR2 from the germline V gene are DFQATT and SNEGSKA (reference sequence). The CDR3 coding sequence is TGCAGTGCGGCGTTGGGGCGTCCCAATCAGCCCCAGCATTTT. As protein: CSAALGRPNQPQHF.

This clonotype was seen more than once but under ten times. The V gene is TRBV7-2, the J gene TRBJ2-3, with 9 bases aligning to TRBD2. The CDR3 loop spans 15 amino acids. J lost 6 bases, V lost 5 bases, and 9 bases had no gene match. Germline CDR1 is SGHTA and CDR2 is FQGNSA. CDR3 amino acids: CASSIPGLAQDTQYF. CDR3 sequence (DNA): TGTGCCAGCAGCATCCCGGGACTAGCTCAGGATACGCAGTATTTT.

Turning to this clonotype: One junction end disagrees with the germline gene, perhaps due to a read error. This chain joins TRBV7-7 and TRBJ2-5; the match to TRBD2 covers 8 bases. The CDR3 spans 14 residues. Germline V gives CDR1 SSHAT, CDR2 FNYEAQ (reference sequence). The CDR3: CASSFSGAVETQYF. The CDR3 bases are TGTGCTAGCAGCTTTAGCGGGGCCGTAGAGACCCAGTACTTC.

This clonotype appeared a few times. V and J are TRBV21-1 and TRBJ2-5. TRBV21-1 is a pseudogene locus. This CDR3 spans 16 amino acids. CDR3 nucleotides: TGTGCCAGCAGCAAAGCACGATCGGCAGGACAAGAGACCCAGTACTTC. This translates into CASSKARSAGQETQYF.

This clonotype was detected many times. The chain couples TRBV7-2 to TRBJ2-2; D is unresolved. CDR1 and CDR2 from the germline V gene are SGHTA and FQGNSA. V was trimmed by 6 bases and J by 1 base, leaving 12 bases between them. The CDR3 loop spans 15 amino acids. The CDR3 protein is CASSSLIGNTGELFF. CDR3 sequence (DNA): TGTGCCAGCAGTTCCCTGATTGGGAACACCGGGGAGCTGTTTTTT.

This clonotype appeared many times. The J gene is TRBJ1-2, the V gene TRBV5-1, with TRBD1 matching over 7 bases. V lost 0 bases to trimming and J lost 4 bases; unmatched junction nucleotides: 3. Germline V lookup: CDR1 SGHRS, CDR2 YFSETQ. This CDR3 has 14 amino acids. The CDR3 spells CASSLGGQIYGYTF. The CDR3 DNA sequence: TGCGCCAGCAGCTTGGGGGGACAGATCTATGGCTACACCTTC.

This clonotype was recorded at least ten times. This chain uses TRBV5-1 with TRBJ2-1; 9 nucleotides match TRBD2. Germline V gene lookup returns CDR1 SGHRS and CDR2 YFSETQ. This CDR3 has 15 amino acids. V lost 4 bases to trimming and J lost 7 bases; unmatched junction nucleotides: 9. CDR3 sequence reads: CASSIGLALGNEQFF. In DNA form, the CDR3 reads TGCGCCAGCAGCATAGGACTAGCGCTAGGGAATGAGCAGTTCTTC.

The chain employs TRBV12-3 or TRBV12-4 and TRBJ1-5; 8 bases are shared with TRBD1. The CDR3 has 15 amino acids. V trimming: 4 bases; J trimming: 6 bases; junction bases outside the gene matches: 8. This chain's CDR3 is CASSSQGQGAQPQHF. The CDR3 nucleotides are TGTGCCAGCAGTTCCCAGGGGCAGGGGGCTCAGCCCCAGCATTTT.

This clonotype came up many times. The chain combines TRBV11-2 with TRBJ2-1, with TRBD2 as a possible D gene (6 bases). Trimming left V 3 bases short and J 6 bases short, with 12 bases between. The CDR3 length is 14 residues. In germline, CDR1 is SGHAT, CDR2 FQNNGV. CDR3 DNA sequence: TGTGCCAGCAGCTTCGCGCTAGCGAGCAATGAGCAGTTCTTC. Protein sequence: CASSFALASNEQFF.

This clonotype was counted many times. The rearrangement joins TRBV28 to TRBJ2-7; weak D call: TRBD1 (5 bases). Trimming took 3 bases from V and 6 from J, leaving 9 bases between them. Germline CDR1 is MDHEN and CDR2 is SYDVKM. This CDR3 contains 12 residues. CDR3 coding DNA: TGTGCCAGCAGTTTGATTAGGGGCGAGCAGTACTTC. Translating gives CASSLIRGEQYF.

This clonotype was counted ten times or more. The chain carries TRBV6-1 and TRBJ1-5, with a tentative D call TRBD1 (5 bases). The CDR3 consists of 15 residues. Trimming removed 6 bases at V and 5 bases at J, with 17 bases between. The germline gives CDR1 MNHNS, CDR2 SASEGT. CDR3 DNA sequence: TGTGCCAGCAGCCTCACCGGGAGGGGTGATCAGCCCCAGCATTTT. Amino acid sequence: CASSLTGRGDQPQHF.

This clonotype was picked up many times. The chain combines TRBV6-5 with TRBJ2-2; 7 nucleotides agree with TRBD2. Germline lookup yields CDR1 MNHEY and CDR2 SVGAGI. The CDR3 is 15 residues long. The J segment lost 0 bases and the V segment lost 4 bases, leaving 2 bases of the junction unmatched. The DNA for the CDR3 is TGTGCCAGCAGTTCAACTAGCGCGAACACCGGGGAGCTGTTTTTT. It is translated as CASSSTSANTGELFF.

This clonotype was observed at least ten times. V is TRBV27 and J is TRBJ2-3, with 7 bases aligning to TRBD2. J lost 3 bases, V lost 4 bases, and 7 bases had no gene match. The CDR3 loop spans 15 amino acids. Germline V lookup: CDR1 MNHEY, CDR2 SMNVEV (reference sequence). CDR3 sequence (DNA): TGTGCCAGCAGTTCCAAAGCACTAGCGACAGATACGCAGTATTTT. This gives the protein CASSSKALATDTQYF.

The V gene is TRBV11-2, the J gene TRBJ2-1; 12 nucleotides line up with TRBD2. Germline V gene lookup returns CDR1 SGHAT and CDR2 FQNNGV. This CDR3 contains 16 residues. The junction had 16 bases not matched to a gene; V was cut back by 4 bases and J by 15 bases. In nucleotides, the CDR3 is TGTGCCAGCAGCTCCTTACTGACTAGCGGGGGAGGCTTAAGGTTCTTC. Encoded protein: CASSSLLTSGGGLRFF. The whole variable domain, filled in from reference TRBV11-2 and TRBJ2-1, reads EAGVAQSPRYKIIEKRQSVAFWCNPISGHATLYWYQQILGQGPKLLIQFQNNGVVDDSQLPKDRFSAERLKGVDSTLKIQPAKLEDSAVYLCASSSLLTSGGGLRFFGPGTRLTVL.

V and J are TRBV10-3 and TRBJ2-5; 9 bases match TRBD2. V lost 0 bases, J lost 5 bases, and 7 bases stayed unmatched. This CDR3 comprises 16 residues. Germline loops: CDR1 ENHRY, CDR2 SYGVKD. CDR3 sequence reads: CAISESSLAGRETQYF. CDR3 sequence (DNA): TGTGCCATCAGTGAGTCGAGCCTAGCGGGAAGGGAGACCCAGTACTTC.

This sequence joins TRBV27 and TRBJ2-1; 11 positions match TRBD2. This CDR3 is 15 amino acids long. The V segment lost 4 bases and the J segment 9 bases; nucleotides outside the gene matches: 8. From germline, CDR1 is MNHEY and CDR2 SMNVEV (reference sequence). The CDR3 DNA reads TGTGCCAGCAGTTCTAGGACTAGCGGGTGGGGTGAGCAGTTCTTC. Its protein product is CASSSRTSGWGEQFF.

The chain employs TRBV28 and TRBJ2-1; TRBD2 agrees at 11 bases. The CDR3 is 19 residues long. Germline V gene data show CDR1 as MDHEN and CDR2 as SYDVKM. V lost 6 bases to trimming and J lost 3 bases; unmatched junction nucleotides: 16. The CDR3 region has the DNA TGTGCCAGCAGAGAACCTGGGGGTAGCGGGAGGGCCTTCTACAATGAGCAGTTCTTC. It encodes CASREPGGSGRAFYNEQFF.